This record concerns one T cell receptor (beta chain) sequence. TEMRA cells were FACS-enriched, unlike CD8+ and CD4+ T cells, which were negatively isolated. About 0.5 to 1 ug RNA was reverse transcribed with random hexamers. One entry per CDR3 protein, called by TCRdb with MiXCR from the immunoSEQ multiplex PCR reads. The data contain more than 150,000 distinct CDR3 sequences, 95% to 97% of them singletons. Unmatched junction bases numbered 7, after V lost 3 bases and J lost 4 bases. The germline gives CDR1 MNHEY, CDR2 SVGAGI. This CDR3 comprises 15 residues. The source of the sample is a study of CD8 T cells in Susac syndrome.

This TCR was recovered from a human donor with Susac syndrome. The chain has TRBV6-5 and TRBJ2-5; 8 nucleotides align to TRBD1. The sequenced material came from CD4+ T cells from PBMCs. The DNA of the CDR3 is TGTGCCAGCAGTTATTTGGACAGGGTAGGAGAGACCCAGTACTTC. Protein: CASSYLDRVGETQYF.